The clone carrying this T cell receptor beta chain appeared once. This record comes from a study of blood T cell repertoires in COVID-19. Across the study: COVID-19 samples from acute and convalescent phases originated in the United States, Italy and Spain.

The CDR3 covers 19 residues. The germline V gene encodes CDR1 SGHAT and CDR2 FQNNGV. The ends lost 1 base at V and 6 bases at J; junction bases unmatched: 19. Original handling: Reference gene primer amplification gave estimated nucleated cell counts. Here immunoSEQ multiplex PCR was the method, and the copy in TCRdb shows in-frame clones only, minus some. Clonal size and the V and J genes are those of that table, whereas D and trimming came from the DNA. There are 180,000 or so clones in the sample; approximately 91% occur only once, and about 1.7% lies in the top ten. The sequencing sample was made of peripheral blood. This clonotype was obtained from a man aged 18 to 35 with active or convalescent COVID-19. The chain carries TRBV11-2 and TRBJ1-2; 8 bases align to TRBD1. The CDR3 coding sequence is TGTGCCAGCAGCTTAGCCCGGACAGGGAGTGTTGTTTTCGTCAATGGCTACACCTTC. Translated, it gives CASSLARTGSVVFVNGYTF.